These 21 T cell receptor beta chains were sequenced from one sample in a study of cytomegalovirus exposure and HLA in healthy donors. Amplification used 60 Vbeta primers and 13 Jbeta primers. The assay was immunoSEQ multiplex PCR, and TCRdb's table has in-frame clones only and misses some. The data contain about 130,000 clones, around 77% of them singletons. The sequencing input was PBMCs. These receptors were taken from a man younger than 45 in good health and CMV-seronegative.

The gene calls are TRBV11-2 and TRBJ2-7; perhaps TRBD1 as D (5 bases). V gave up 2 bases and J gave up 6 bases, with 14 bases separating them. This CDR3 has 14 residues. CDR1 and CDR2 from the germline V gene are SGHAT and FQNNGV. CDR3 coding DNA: TGTGCCAGCAGCTTATTATCCAGGGTAGGCGAGCAGTACTTC. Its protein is CASSLLSRVGEQYF.

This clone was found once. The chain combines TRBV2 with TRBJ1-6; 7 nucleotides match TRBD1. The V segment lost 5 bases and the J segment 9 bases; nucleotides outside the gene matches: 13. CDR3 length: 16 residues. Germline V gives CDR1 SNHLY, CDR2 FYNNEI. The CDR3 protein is CASSLPLTGYSSPLHF. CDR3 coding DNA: TGTGCCAGCAGTCTCCCCTTGACAGGGTACAGTTCACCCCTCCACTTT.

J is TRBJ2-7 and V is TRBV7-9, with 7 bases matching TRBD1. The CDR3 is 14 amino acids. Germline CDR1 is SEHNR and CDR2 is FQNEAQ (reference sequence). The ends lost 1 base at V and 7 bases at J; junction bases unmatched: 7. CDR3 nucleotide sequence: TGTGCCAGCAGCTTAGGACAGGGTTTTGGTGAGCAGTACTTC. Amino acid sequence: CASSLGQGFGEQYF.

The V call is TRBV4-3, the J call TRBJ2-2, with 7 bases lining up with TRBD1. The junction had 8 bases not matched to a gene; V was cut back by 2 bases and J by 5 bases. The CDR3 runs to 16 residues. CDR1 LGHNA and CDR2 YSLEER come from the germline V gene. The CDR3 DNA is TGCGCCAGCAGCCAATACGAGGGGGCTGAAACCGGGGAGCTGTTTTTT. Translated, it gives CASSQYEGAETGELFF.

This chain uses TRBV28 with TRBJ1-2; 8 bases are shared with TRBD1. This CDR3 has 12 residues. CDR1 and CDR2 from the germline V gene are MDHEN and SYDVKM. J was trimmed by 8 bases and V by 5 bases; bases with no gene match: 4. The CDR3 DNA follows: TGTGCCAGCAGTCCACAGGGGGGAGGCTACACCTTC. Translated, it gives CASSPQGGGYTF.

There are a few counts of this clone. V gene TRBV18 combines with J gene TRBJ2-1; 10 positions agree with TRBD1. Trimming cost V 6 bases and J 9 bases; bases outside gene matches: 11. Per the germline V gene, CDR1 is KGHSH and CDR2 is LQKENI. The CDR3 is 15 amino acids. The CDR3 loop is CASSSSGTGVGEQFF. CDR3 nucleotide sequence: TGTGCCAGCTCGTCCTCAGGGACAGGGGTTGGTGAGCAGTTCTTC.

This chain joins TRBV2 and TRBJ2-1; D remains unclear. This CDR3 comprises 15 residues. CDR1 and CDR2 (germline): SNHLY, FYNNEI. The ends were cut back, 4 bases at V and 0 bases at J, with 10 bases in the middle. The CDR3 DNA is TGTGCCAGCAGTGTTGGGCAGGCCTCCTACAATGAGCAGTTCTTC. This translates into CASSVGQASYNEQFF. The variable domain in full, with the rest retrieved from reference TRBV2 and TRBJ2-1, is EPEVTQTPSHQVTQMGQEVILRCVPISNHLYFYWYRQILGQKVEFLVSFYNNEISEKSEIFDDQFSVERPDGSNFTLKIRSTKLEDSAMYFCASSVGQASYNEQFFGPGTRLTVL.

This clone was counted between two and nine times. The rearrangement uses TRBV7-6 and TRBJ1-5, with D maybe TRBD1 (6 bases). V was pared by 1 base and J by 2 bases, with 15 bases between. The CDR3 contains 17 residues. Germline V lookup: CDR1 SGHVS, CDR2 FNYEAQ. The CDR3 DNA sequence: TGTGCCAGCAGCTTAGGTCGGGGGGGCAGGGGCAATCAGCCCCAGCATTTT. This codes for CASSLGRGGRGNQPQHF.

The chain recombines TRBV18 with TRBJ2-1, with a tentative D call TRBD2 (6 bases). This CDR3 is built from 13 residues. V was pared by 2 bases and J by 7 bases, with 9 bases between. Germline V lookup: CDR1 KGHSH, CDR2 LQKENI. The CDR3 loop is CASSPISGNEQFF. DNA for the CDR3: TGTGCCAGCTCACCAATAAGCGGGAATGAGCAGTTCTTC.

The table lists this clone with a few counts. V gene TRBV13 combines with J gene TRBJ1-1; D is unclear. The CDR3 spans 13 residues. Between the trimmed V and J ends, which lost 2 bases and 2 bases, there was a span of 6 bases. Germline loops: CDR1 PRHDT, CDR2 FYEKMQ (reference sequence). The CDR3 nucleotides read TGTGCCAGCAGCTTAACACAAAACACTGAAGCTTTCTTT. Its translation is CASSLTQNTEAFF.

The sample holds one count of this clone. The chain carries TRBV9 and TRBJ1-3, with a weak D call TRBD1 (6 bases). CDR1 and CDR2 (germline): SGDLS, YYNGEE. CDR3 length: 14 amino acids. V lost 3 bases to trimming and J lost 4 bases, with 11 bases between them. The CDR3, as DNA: TGTGCCAGCAGCGCAACTGGACAGGGAAACACCATATATTTT. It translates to CASSATGQGNTIYF.

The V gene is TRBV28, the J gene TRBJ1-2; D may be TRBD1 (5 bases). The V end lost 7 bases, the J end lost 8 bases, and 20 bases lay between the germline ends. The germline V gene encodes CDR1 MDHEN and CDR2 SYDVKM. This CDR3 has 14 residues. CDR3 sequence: CASTSPRQGWGYTF. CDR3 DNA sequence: TGTGCCAGCACCTCCCCTAGGCAGGGTTGGGGCTACACCTTC.

In DNA form, the CDR3 reads TGTGCCAGCAGTTCCGGGGGGAACACTGAAGCTTTCTTT. It yields the protein CASSSGGNTEAFF. The chain joins TRBV28 to TRBJ1-1; perhaps TRBD1 as D (5 bases). CDR1 is MDHEN, CDR2 SYDVKM, per germline. Between the trimmed V and J ends, which lost 4 bases and 1 base, there was a span of 7 bases. CDR3 length equals 13 residues. Complete variable domain (other parts from reference TRBV28 and TRBJ1-1): DVKVTQSSRYLVKRTGEKVFLECVQDMDHENMFWYRQDPGLGLRLIYFSYDVKMKEKGDIPEGYSVSREKKERFSLILESASTNQTSMYLCASSSGGNTEAFFGQGTRLTVV.

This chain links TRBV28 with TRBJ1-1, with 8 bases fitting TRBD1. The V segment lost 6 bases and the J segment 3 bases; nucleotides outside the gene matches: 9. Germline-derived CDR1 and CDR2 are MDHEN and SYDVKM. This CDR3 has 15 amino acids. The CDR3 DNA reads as TGTGCCAGCAGCCAAAGGACAGGGCTTGACACTGAAGCTTTCTTT. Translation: CASSQRTGLDTEAFF.

CDR3 DNA: TGCGCCAGCAGCTGGGGAATAACGGGAGGGTTCAGTGAGCAGTTCTTC. Protein sequence: CASSWGITGGFSEQFF. The chain joins TRBV5-1 to TRBJ2-1; TRBD2 matches 8 bases. Germline CDR1 SGHRS, CDR2 YFSETQ. The CDR3 spans 16 residues. The junction had 14 bases not matched to a gene; V was cut back by 3 bases and J by 9 bases.

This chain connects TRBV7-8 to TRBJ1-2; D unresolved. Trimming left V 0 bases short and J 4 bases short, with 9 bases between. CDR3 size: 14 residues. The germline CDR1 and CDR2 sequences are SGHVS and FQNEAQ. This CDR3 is CASSLAREIYGYTF. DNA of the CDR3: TGTGCCAGCAGCTTAGCGCGGGAGATCTATGGCTACACCTTC.

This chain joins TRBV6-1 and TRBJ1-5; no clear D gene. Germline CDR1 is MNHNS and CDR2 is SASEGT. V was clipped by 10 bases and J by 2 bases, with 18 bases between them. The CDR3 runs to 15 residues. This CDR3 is CAIAAGRGGNQPQHF. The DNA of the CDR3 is TGTGCCATAGCGGCCGGCCGGGGAGGCAATCAGCCCCAGCATTTT.

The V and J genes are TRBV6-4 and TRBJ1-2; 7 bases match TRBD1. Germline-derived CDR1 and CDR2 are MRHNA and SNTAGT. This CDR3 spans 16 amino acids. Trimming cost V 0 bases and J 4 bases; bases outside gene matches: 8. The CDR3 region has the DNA TGTGCCAGCAGTGACTCTGACGGACAGGAACCCTATGGCTACACCTTC. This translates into CASSDSDGQEPYGYTF.

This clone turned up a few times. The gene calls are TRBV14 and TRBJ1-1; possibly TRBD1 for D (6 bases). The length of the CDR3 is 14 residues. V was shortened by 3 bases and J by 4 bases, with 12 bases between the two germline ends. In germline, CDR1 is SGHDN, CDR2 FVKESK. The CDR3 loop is CASSQIGGLTEAFF. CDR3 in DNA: TGTGCCAGCAGCCAGATAGGGGGTCTCACTGAAGCTTTCTTT.

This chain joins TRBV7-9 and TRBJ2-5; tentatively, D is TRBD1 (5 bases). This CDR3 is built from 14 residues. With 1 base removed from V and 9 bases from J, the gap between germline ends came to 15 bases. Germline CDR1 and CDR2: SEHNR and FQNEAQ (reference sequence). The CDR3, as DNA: TGTGCCAGCAGCTTAGTAGCAGGCCAAGGGGCCCAGTACTTC. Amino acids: CASSLVAGQGAQYF.

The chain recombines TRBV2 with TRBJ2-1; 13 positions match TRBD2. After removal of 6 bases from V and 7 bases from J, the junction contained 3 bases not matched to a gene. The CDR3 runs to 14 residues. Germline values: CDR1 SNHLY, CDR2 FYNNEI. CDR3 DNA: TGTGCCAGCAGCTGGACTAGCGGGAGTAATGAGCAGTTCTTC. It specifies CASSWTSGSNEQFF.